This T cell receptor beta chain is drawn from a study of human T cells and chemical hapten exposure. A single record per CDR3 protein comes from TCRdb applying MiXCR to the RACE reads. The repertoire consists of under 300,000 distinct CDR3 sequences, with just under 8% occurring once and the leading ten covering more than 0.95%. In its sample, this clonotype was seen a few times. There are 11 residues in the CDR3. Trimming removed 6 bases from V and 5 bases from J, with 8 bases in between. Time point specified: pre-sensitization, week 0. The sample's treatment: therapeutic diphenylcyclopropenone sensitization with weekly scalp DPC.

This clonotype was sampled from a man younger than 35 with alopecia areata. Some clones in this sample may be carry-over from other donors' samples. This sequence joins TRBV12-3 or TRBV12-4 and TRBJ2-7; D gene uncertain. Sequenced here: whole blood, sampled in connection with sensitization to the hapten diphenylcyclopropenone (DPC). CDR3 in amino acids: CASRLGHEQYF. CDR3 in DNA: TGTGCCAGCAGACTCGGCCACGAGCAGTACTTC.